This T cell receptor (beta chain) comes out of a study of response to subunit inactivated influenza vaccine. TCRdb used MiXCR to reprocess the RT-PCR reads, holding one entry per CDR3 protein. The table lists 500,000 to 650,000 distinct CDR3 sequences, approximately 7.6% of them singletons. As concerns this clonotype: A read error may explain this, as a much larger clone is one base away.

The source material was PBMCs from blood, sampled around 25 months after vaccination. The sequence came from a man between 45 and 75 years old who received an inactivated influenza vaccine.

The CDR3 loop reads CASSQDRGRGYTF. The CDR3 DNA reads TGCGCCAGCAGCCAAGACAGGGGGCGAGGCTACACCTTC. The chain links TRBV4-3 to TRBJ1-2; 8 nucleotides align to TRBD1. After removal of 0 bases from V and 8 bases from J, the junction contained 2 bases not matched to a gene. This CDR3 is built from 13 residues. CDR1 is LGHNA and CDR2 is YSLEER in the germline V gene.